Here is one TCR beta chain with its context. It lacks a known antigen. Qualities for individual bases were not recorded, and no much larger clone is one base off. The data were obtained in a study of cytomegalovirus exposure and HLA in healthy donors (dated by TCRdb to the late 2010s). Regarding the research as a whole: In an earlier analysis of approximately 500 of the donors, approximately 260 Gb of sequence data and 90 million to 120 million unique TCR beta sequences from approximately 180 million T cells were reported. The study used immunosequencing to profile the T cell repertoires of several hundred subjects and linked those repertoires to cytomegalovirus serostatus. About five DR-DQ haplotypes were handled as single units for association and clustering because linkage in the cohort was strong. A separate validation cohort of over a hundred different subjects was used in addition to the roughly 700-subject first cohort. A later genetic analysis took genome-wide SNP genotypes for 398 of the 666 donors and used that subset as a discovery cohort. To study patterns of TCR occurrence, a later analysis re-analyzed previously published TCR beta repertoires from under 750 donors and added high-resolution HLA genotyping. The study combined high-throughput TCR immunosequencing, statistical association of individual TCRs with disease status, and machine learning to predict cytomegalovirus infection status. In an earlier analysis of roughly 540 of the donors, high-throughput TCR beta sequencing was used to judge whether each TCR beta V gene segment behaved as functional or pseudogenic. The aim of the study was to test whether cataloging public T cell receptors could identify signatures of past pathogen exposure. Class I and class II HLA loci were covered by the typing at four-digit resolution. Across 398 genotyped donors of the cohort, an average of 235,054 unique TCR beta nucleotide sequences per donor were sequenced, and 15% to 20% of those sequences were non-productive. The number of typed donors differed by locus: about 620-640 for A, B, C, DRB1 and DQB1; approximately 520 for DQA1; approximately 610 for DPA1; and about 450 for DPB1. Alongside the repertoire data, information on donor age, sex, ethnicity and CMV serostatus was compiled. Of the roughly 410 genotyped donors, roughly 80% were placed in the genetic ancestry cluster associated with self-reported Caucasian donors. Rather than drawing on any new phenotypic data, the later analysis identified candidate immune exposures from TCR beta sequences and the way those sequences occurred across donors. About 280 gigabases of sequencing data and approximately 85 million unique TCR sequences were included in an early release covering several hundred HLA-typed donors. All discovery cohort repertoires had been generated on a single sequencing platform. The paper's findings and limits, for the study overall: V-gene and J-gene trimming of TCR beta chains was associated with a missense DCLRE1C variant in a later genetic analysis, and the association was replicated in an independent cohort. Sequencing depth was assumed to be roughly uniform across donors in the presence/absence analyses, though that assumption may not hold. In a later analysis, around 17,000 TCR beta sequences were associated with specific HLA alleles at a false discovery rate of 0.05. In a later analysis, the rate of TCR association differed among HLA loci, with DRB1 alleles having the most associated TCRs and HLA-C alleles having the fewest. A further reported finding was that TCR beta sequences accurately predicted the HLA-A and HLA-B alleles for most subjects in the first cohort. Strong co-occurrence of HLA alleles, especially DR and DQ, made assigning TCR associations to individual alleles difficult. In a later analysis, HLA-associated TCR beta chains showed more clonal expansion and lower generation probabilities than non-associated chains that were equally common. Some IMGT-functional V segments, including TRBV6-2 and TRBV6-3, could not be told apart with the 87-base-pair reads, so those segments were excluded. The study listed 164 TCR beta chains as associated with cytomegalovirus. Three of the identified cytomegalovirus-associated TCR beta chains were confirmed in vitro to be specific for cytomegalovirus antigens. A cluster of highly shared sequence variants was judged likely to represent a technical artifact of the sequencing pipeline. CMV serostatus was the only immune exposure information available for the cohort. In an earlier analysis of roughly 560 of the donors, most TCR beta V segments were observed in productive rearrangements about 90% or about 30% of the time, broadly matching IMGT annotations. The cohort was sequenced for TCR beta chains only, and without alpha or paired-chain data the features that could be detected were limited. According to a later genetic analysis, donors in an Asian-associated ancestry cluster had fewer N-insertions in productive TCRs than the approximately 630-donor mean. Linkage disequilibrium might explain the correlated functional status among segregating V segments, but an unknown experimental factor could not be excluded. According to a later analysis, most CMV-associated TCR beta chains appeared to be HLA-restricted, and the HLA associations seemed to be driven largely by CMV exposure. Because counts were too low, seventeen rarely observed V segments, including chromosome 9 orphons, were excluded from the earlier analysis of 587 of the donors. In a later analysis, several top co-occurrence clusters were reported to appear linked to parvovirus B19, influenza, CMV and Epstein-Barr virus. According to the authors, the approach could potentially be generalized to other disease states and immunological phenotypes. While some public TCRs were present in many individuals, most TCR sequences turned up only very rarely across donors. In both the original and validation cohorts, the classifier was reported to diagnose cytomegalovirus status with high specificity and sensitivity. Because some donors lacked HLA typing at each locus, the association tests relied only on the typed subset.

Receptor libraries were prepared by the immunoSEQ multiplex PCR assay. The multiplex PCR relied on a mix of 60 forward primers for TCR Vbeta segments and 13 reverse primers for TCR Jbeta segments. The CDR3 region of rearranged TCR beta genes was amplified from genomic DNA with a multiplex PCR assay. Amplified TCR beta libraries were sequenced as 87-base-pair reads on the Illumina HiSeq System. The study's own analysis went as follows. A later analysis counted about 76 million unique TCR beta chains across the 550 to 700 repertoires, and roughly 11 million of these chains were shared by at least two donors. Raw reads were error-corrected and collapsed into unique sequences by a nearest-neighbor algorithm in which closely related sequences were merged to remove PCR and sequencing errors. Alignment of CDR3 sequences to IMGT reference sequences was used to assign V, D and J gene segments. For a sequence to be retained, at least a six-nucleotide match to both a V gene segment and a J gene segment was required. Rearrangements were called productive when the CDR3 lacked stop codons and stayed in frame with V and J; all others were non-productive. CDR3 was defined by IMGT convention, running from the second conserved V-encoded cysteine to the conserved J-encoded phenylalanine. The earlier analysis of about 620 of the donors excluded sequences that lacked an unambiguous match to a single V gene segment. In an earlier analysis of several hundred of the donors, a V segment was called functional when productive rearrangements were above 56.7%, and segregating when the standard deviation between donors exceeded 5%. A statistical classification framework was built to diagnose cytomegalovirus status from the catalog of TCR beta chain sequences. In a later analysis, V and J genes were assigned by comparing TCR nucleotide sequences against IMGT/GENE-DB human TR gene sequences. The TCRdist pipeline was used in a later analysis to assign CDR3 sequences and most-parsimonious VDJ recombination scenarios. In a later analysis, every TCR beta chain was defined by the combination of its CDR3 amino acid sequence and its V-gene family, and reads without a unique V-gene family were dropped. In a later analysis, a few hundred highly shared, low-generation-probability nucleotide sequences were removed to address suspected cross-contamination and a sequencing artifact. A later analysis calculated a clonal expansion index for each public chain from normalized within-repertoire ranks of inferred template counts. A later analysis computed generation probabilities with a VDJ recombination model fitted to out-of-frame rearrangements, and checked the results against IGoR. Hypergeometric tests were used in a later analysis to score TCR-TCR, TCR-HLA and TCR-CMV co-occurrence, with a repertoire-size bias correction applied to the TCR pairs. False discovery rates were estimated in a later analysis by permuting HLA or CMV assignments 20 times. In a later analysis, co-occurring TCRs were grouped with DBSCAN, and TCRdist sequence similarity was added when clustering was performed within HLA-allele-positive subsets. Repertoires with fewer than 30,000 or more than 120,000 public chains were left out of co-occurrence clustering, as were about five repertoires with anomalous nucleotide sharing. TCRdb carries this immuneACCESS record with in-frame sequences only. Its versions omit some clonotypes, under half of them owing to an unresolved V gene in the studies checked, with the rest unexplained. D and trimming come from the DNA, and the V and J calls and clone size come from that table. The sample data list approximately 110,000 clones, and just under 75% of these were observed just once. The ten largest account for roughly 2.6% of the sample.

The germline V gene yields SGHRS for CDR1 and YFSETQ for CDR2. V gives up 1 base and J gives up 2 bases, and the segment between their germline ends measures 10 bases. The CDR3 runs 15 amino acids, cysteine and phenylalanine included. Solely the CDR3 DNA is kept, with 45 bases framed from the first base. In total, fewer than 750 healthy bone marrow donors made up the cohort. At the time of sampling, every cohort member was nominally healthy, though immune exposures that went unrecorded were likely present. The donor was CMV seropositive and belonged to the group of 250 to 300 seropositive cohort members. Every donor gave a peripheral blood sample, and the peripheral blood mononuclear cells from that sample were used for TCR beta sequencing. The Qiagen DNeasy Blood Extraction Kit was used to extract genomic DNA from the blood cell samples.

The chain is assembled from TRBV5-1 and TRBJ1-3, with the D gene not clear enough to name. The clonotype comes from a man aged 45-60 years in good health and CMV-seropositive. Sequenced input: PBMCs. The CDR3 in this case is CASSLTYGTGNTIYF. The DNA sequence follows: TGCGCCAGCAGCTTGACATACGGGACTGGAAACACCATATATTTT. When the CDR3 is completed using the reference TRBV5-1 and TRBJ1-3 genes on either side, the full variable domain is KAGVTQTPRYLIKTRGQQVTLSCSPISGHRSVSWYQQTPGQGLQFLFEYFSETQRNKGNFPGRFSGRQFSNSRSEMNVSTLELGDSALYLCASSLTYGTGNTIYFGEGSWLTVV.